These T cell receptor beta chains were read from a single sample in a study of CD8 T cells in ankylosing spondylitis. Using its own MiXCR run on the 5' RACE reads, TCRdb lists one record per CDR3 protein. The sample shows approximately 35,000 distinct CDR3 sequences, 13% to 15% of them seen only once. The sample comprised blood. The receptor source for this set is a male donor with ankylosing spondylitis or in good health (not recorded which). CDR3s include the opening cysteine and the closing phenylalanine or tryptophan. D genes are given only for firm matches. Not all rows give a size; the values are once, few, many and, for expanded clones, a class.

abundance	len	v_gene	d_gene	j_gene	CDR3nt	CDR3aa
-	15	TRBV29-1	TRBD2	TRBJ2-1	TGCAGCGTTGCGGGCGGGAGTAAATCCCACAATGAGCAGTTCTTC	CSVAGGSKSHNEQFF
-	13	TRBV7-3	-	TRBJ1-5	TGTGCCAGCAGCTCAGGGCCGAATCAGCCCCAGCATTTT	CASSSGPNQPQHF
-	14	TRBV12-3/TRBV12-4	-	TRBJ1-1	TGTGCCAGCAGCCCGTTGAGAGGAGGATCTGAAGCTTTCTTT	CASSPLRGGSEAFF
-	14	TRBV12-3/TRBV12-4	-	TRBJ2-7	TGTGCCAGCACCCCGGCAGGGTGGACCTACGAGCAGTACTTC	CASTPAGWTYEQYF
-	13	TRBV6-2/TRBV6-3	-	TRBJ1-2	TGTGCCAGCAGCCCGGAGCCATACTATGGCTACACCTTC	CASSPEPYYGYTF
few	14	TRBV5-1	TRBD1	TRBJ1-1	TGCGCCAGCAGAACCGACAGGGGCGACACTGAAGCTTTCTTT	CASRTDRGDTEAFF
many	14	TRBV7-2	-	TRBJ2-1	TGTGCCAGCAGCTCCGGGACCAGATACAATGAGCAGTTCTTC	CASSSGTRYNEQFF
-	15	TRBV14	TRBD1	TRBJ2-2	TGTGCCAGCACCAAAGGACAGGGTTTCACCGGGGAGCTGTTTTTT	CASTKGQGFTGELFF
-	15	TRBV28	-	TRBJ1-2	TGTGCCAGCAGTTTCCCTGGACAGCTTGCGGATGGCTACACCTTC	CASSFPGQLADGYTF
-	14	TRBV12-3/TRBV12-4	-	TRBJ1-6	TGTGCCAGCAGCTTCGACAGGAGTAATTCACCCCTCCACTTT	CASSFDRSNSPLHF
-	15	TRBV2	-	TRBJ2-3	TGTGCCAGCAGTGAGACGGGAGTTAGCACAGATACGCAGTATTTT	CASSETGVSTDTQYF
-	14	TRBV14	TRBD2	TRBJ2-7	TGTGCCAGCAGCCCGGGACTAGTATTAAGCGAGCAGTACTTC	CASSPGLVLSEQYF
few	15	TRBV9	-	TRBJ1-4	TGTGCCAGCAGCCCGAGGGGGGAGAGTAATGAAAAACTGTTTTTT	CASSPRGESNEKLFF
-	15	TRBV11-2	TRBD1	TRBJ2-3	TGTGCCAGCAGCTTCACAGGGGCCCTGGCTGGTACGCAGTATTTT	CASSFTGALAGTQYF
few	15	TRBV11-2	-	TRBJ2-5	TGTGCCAGCAGCTTAGCAGGGGCACACCAAGAGACCCAGTACTTC	CASSLAGAHQETQYF
medium-sized	13	TRBV2	-	TRBJ1-6	TGTGCCAGCATGGTGAGGAAGAATTCACCCCTCCACTTT	CASMVRKNSPLHF
-	15	TRBV4-3	-	TRBJ2-5	TGCGCCAGCAGCCAAGATTCGGGACCGCAAGAGACCCAGTACTTC	CASSQDSGPQETQYF
-	12	TRBV29-1	TRBD1	TRBJ1-1	TGCAGCGGAGCTCAGGGGGACGCTGAAGCTTTCTTT	CSGAQGDAEAFF
few	16	TRBV6-2/TRBV6-3	TRBD2	TRBJ2-1	TGTGCCAGCAGTTTCCAGCGGGGGCGTTCCTACAATGAGCAGTTCTTC	CASSFQRGRSYNEQFF
-	15	TRBV5-5	-	TRBJ2-3	TGTGCCAGCAGCTTGCCCCGGTTCAGCACAGATACGCAGTATTTT	CASSLPRFSTDTQYF
-	16	TRBV28	TRBD1	TRBJ2-7	TGTGCCAGCAGTTACTCGACAGGGGGCTCTTTTTACGAGCAGTACTTC	CASSYSTGGSFYEQYF
-	14	TRBV7-6	-	TRBJ2-2	TGTGCCAGCAGCTTAAGCATTAGCACCGGGGAGCTGTTTTTT	CASSLSISTGELFF
few	14	TRBV29-1	-	TRBJ2-1	TGCAGCGTTCCCACAGTCTTCTCCTACAATGAGCAGTTCTTC	CSVPTVFSYNEQFF
few	12	TRBV3-1	-	TRBJ2-1	TGTGCCAGCAGCCGCCTTTACAATGAGCAGTTCTTC	CASSRLYNEQFF
many	14	TRBV7-9	-	TRBJ1-1	TGTGCCAGCAGCCAAAGGACCGGGAATACTGAAGCTTTCTTT	CASSQRTGNTEAFF
few	13	TRBV20-1	TRBD1	TRBJ1-6	TGCAGTGCTGTCCGGGACAGAAGTTCACCCCTCCACTTT	CSAVRDRSSPLHF
-	16	TRBV20-1	-	TRBJ2-3	TGCAGTGCTAGAGTTGAGGGGCTAGCGATCCCAGATACGCAGTATTTT	CSARVEGLAIPDTQYF
many	14	TRBV7-2	-	TRBJ2-3	TGTGCCAGCAGCCCCCGGTCAGCTTTGGGTACGCAGTATTTT	CASSPRSALGTQYF
-	17	TRBV4-3	TRBD2	TRBJ2-2	TGCGCCAGCAGCCAAGTCTTCCTAGCGGAGAACACCGGGGAGCTGTTTTTT	CASSQVFLAENTGELFF
-	14	TRBV7-8	-	TRBJ1-1	TGTGCCAGCAGCCCCCGCATAGCAGGGGAGGGTGCTTTCTTT	CASSPRIAGEGAFF
-	14	TRBV7-2	TRBD2	TRBJ2-3	TGTGCCAGCAGCTTATCAGCGGGGGCAGATACGCAGTATTTT	CASSLSAGADTQYF
-	14	TRBV6-2/TRBV6-3	TRBD1	TRBJ2-4	TGTGCCAGCAGACAGGGGTTAGCCAAAAACATTCAGTACTTC	CASRQGLAKNIQYF
-	16	TRBV4-1	TRBD2	TRBJ2-7	TGCGCCAGCAGCCAAGAGGGCCCTAGCGGCTCCTACGAGCAGTACTTC	CASSQEGPSGSYEQYF
-	12	TRBV29-1	TRBD2	TRBJ2-2	TGCAGCGGGGCCGGACTAGCCGGGGAGCTGTTTTTT	CSGAGLAGELFF
-	15	TRBV5-1	TRBD2	TRBJ2-1	TGCGCCAGCAGACCGCGCCGGGGGGGCCTCAATGAGCAGTTCTTC	CASRPRRGGLNEQFF
few	13	TRBV5-5	-	TRBJ2-3	TGTGCCAGCAGCGCGACAGGCACAGATACGCAGTATTTT	CASSATGTDTQYF